The clone carrying this TCR beta chain has at least ten counts. Antigen: not known. Read coverage stops 3 residues before the CDR3 terminus; the germline J gene supplies the remainder. The sample belongs to a study of T cell clonality in common variable immunodeficiency. V shed 1 base and J shed 6 bases, with 14 bases lying between them. Germline V CDR1 and CDR2: SGHKS, YYEKEE (reference sequence). This CDR3 is built from 14 residues. Study-wide results and limits: CVID subjects shared fewer TCRbeta clones than healthy controls did.

TCRdb keeps only in-frame clones here, not all; method: immunoSEQ multiplex PCR. This sample carries about 74,000 clones, none of them present only once. The sample was peripheral blood mononuclear cells. The chain links TRBV5-5 to TRBJ2-7, with D possibly TRBD1 on 6 matching bases. The TCR comes from a person between 18 and 75 years old in good health. Incomplete CDR3 DNA: TGTGCCAGCAGCTTGATGGGTCCCAGGGGCGAG. Amino acid sequence: CASSLMGPRGE. The whole CDR3 protein reads CASSLMGPRGEQYF.